The clone carrying this TCR beta chain was counted once. What it recognizes is unknown. Sequencing used immunoSEQ multiplex PCR; TCRdb keeps in-frame clones, though not all of them. The sample lists around 20,000 clones, 91% occurring once. The record originates from a study of T cells in localized non-small cell lung cancer. Regarding the study as a whole: Among the top 100 tumor clones, a median approximately 55 appeared in adjacent lung. As only one tumor region underwent sequencing, heterogeneity remains possible. There was higher T cell clonality in uninvolved adjacent lung than in tumor, and it was highest there.

Losses at the gene ends were 2 bases for V and 0 bases for J; bases not matched to a gene: 11. The germline V gene encodes CDR1 MDHEN and CDR2 SYDVKM. The CDR3 consists of 19 residues. The V and J genes are TRBV28 and TRBJ2-1; 9 bases fit TRBD2. The sample consisted of peripheral blood, taken before any cancer treatment. This TCR came from a woman aged 40 to 75 with stage I lung adenocarcinoma. The CDR3 nucleotides are TGTGCCAGCAGTTTACCGACTAGCGGCTTTCTAAGCTCCTACAATGAGCAGTTCTTC. Amino acid sequence: CASSLPTSGFLSSYNEQFF.